Below, 31 T cell receptor beta chains from the same sample are listed, as sequenced in a study of cytomegalovirus exposure and HLA in healthy donors. Libraries were prepared by immunoSEQ multiplex PCR; TCRdb keeps only in-frame clonotypes and omits some of them. The table has about 250,000 clones, less than 90% seen once. Material for sequencing was PBMCs. Every receptor here comes from a man between 18 and 35 years old in good health and CMV-seropositive.

V usage is TRBV11-2 and J usage is TRBJ1-1, with D possibly matching TRBD1 (5 bases). This CDR3 comprises 11 residues. Germline-derived CDR1 and CDR2 are SGHAT and FQNNGV. V lost 1 base and J lost 11, with 8 bases in between. As DNA, the CDR3 is TGTGCCAGCAGCTTAGGCAGGGTGGCTTTCTTT. Residues: CASSLGRVAFF.

The chain employs TRBV6-5 and TRBJ1-5; D perhaps matches TRBD1 (6 bases). Germline V gene lookup returns CDR1 MNHEY and CDR2 SVGAGI. The CDR3 is 14 amino acids. The ends were cut back, 6 bases at V and 3 bases at J, with 12 bases in the middle. The chain's CDR3 is CASSTGQINQPQHF. The CDR3 nucleotides are TGTGCCAGCAGCACCGGACAGATCAATCAGCCCCAGCATTTT.

This chain connects TRBV29-1 to TRBJ2-7, with a possible D match to TRBD2 (5 bases). The germline V and J ends were trimmed by 5 bases and 4 bases, with 18 bases remaining between them. CDR3 length: 14 residues. The germline V gene has CDR1 SQVTM and CDR2 ANQGSEA. CDR3 loop: CSVRNTTGTYEQYF. The CDR3 nucleotides read TGCAGCGTTCGCAACACTACGGGAACTTACGAGCAGTACTTC.

V gene TRBV6-1 combines with J gene TRBJ2-1, with a possible D match to TRBD2 (5 bases). This CDR3 has 15 residues. The V end lost 2 bases, the J end lost 2 bases, and 10 bases lay between the germline ends. CDR1 is MNHNS, CDR2 SASEGT, per germline. The CDR3 sequence: CASSESGPTYNEQFF. CDR3 coding DNA: TGTGCCAGCAGTGAAAGCGGACCAACCTACAATGAGCAGTTCTTC.

The chain has TRBV7-9 and TRBJ2-2, with 7 nucleotides matching TRBD2. The CDR3 covers 13 residues. Germline-derived CDR1 and CDR2 are SEHNR and FQNEAQ (reference sequence). V was clipped by 2 bases and J by 7 bases; unmatched bases: 1. The CDR3 nucleotides read TGTGCCAGCAGCTTATTAGCGGGCGGGGAGCTGTTTTTT. It encodes CASSLLAGGELFF.

This sequence joins TRBV6-5 and TRBJ1-2; D is possibly TRBD1 (5 bases). The ends were cut back, 2 bases at V and 7 bases at J, with 11 bases in the middle. CDR1 and CDR2 from the germline V gene are MNHEY and SVGAGI. This CDR3 contains 13 residues. CDR3 protein: CASSYTSGGGYTF. CDR3 in DNA: TGTGCCAGCAGTTACACGTCGGGGGGTGGCTACACCTTC.

This clone turned up a few times. In nucleotides, the CDR3 is TGTGCCAGCAGTGAACTAGGGCAGCCCCAGCATTTT. Amino acids: CASSELGQPQHF. The chain links TRBV25-1 to TRBJ1-5; no clear D gene. The CDR3 loop spans 12 amino acids. Germline CDR1 MGHDK, CDR2 SYGVNS. V gave up 2 bases and J gave up 7 bases, with 6 bases separating them.

The rearrangement links TRBV10-1 to TRBJ2-7; D remains unclear. The CDR3 extends over 13 amino acids. V was trimmed by 11 bases and J by 2 bases, leaving 16 bases between them. The germline V gene encodes CDR1 WNHNN and CDR2 SYGVQD (reference sequence). The CDR3 loop reads CALIFRRPYEQYF. The CDR3 DNA follows: TGCGCCCTCATATTTCGGAGACCCTACGAGCAGTACTTC.

The chain joins TRBV11-2 to TRBJ2-7, with D perhaps matching TRBD1 or TRBD2 (6 bases each). The germline V and J ends were trimmed by 6 bases and 0 bases, with 15 bases remaining between them. The CDR3 has 15 amino acids. Germline V gene lookup returns CDR1 SGHAT and CDR2 FQNNGV. The CDR3 spells CASSYLAGHSYEQYF. In DNA, the CDR3 is TGTGCCAGCAGTTACCTCGCGGGACACTCCTACGAGCAGTACTTC.

This clone was observed once. The V call is TRBV7-6, the J call TRBJ1-3; D remains ambiguous. With 5 bases removed from V and 0 bases from J, the gap between germline ends came to 11 bases. The CDR3 covers 15 residues. Germline CDR1 reads SGHVS; CDR2 reads FNYEAQ. CDR3 bases: TGTGCCAGCAGCCCGCGCGGTGGCTCTGGAAACACCATATATTTT. This gives the protein CASSPRGGSGNTIYF.

The chain couples TRBV6-1 to TRBJ2-6; the D is unclear. Trimming cost V 2 bases and J 0 bases, with 5 bases left between them. Per germline, CDR1 MNHNS and CDR2 SASEGT. CDR3 length: 15 amino acids. CDR3 sequence: CASSELGSGANVLTF. In DNA, the CDR3 is TGTGCCAGCAGTGAATTGGGCTCTGGGGCCAACGTCCTGACTTTC.

The V and J genes are TRBV15 and TRBJ2-1; 8 bases line up with TRBD2. V gave up 0 bases and J gave up 9 bases; unmatched junction bases: 10. The CDR3 length is 16 residues. Germline V CDR1 and CDR2: LNHNV, YYDKDF (reference sequence). The CDR3 DNA reads TGTGCCACCAGCAGAGATTACGGCGGGAGGTTGCCTGAGCAGTTCTTC. This gives the protein CATSRDYGGRLPEQFF.

The rearrangement uses TRBV2 and TRBJ2-4; 9 positions agree with TRBD1. The CDR3 extends over 15 amino acids. CDR1 is SNHLY, CDR2 FYNNEI, per germline. The V and J ends lost 5 bases and 9 bases, in that order; junction bases with no gene match: 11. CDR3 sequence reads: CASSQDRDRAVIQYF. The CDR3 bases are TGTGCCAGCAGTCAAGACCGGGACAGGGCCGTCATTCAGTACTTC.

The CDR3 bases are TGCGCCAGCAGCTTGGGCGGGAGCTCCTACGAGCAGTACTTC. Translation gives CASSLGGSSYEQYF. The chain joins TRBV5-1 to TRBJ2-7; 7 bases fit TRBD2. This CDR3 contains 14 residues. Germline trimming cut 0 bases from V and 0 bases from J; bases unmatched to any gene: 0. Looked up from germline, CDR1 is SGHRS and CDR2 is YFSETQ.

This chain links TRBV7-8 with TRBJ1-1; 11 bases align to TRBD1. There are 19 residues in the CDR3. Germline assignment: CDR1 SGHVS and CDR2 FQNEAQ. The junction had 17 bases not matched to a gene; V was cut back by 5 bases and J by 3 bases. The CDR3 DNA reads as TGTGCCAGCAGCAGGTCTTACCGGACAGGGGGCTCAGGGGACACTGAAGCTTTCTTT. Its protein is CASSRSYRTGGSGDTEAFF.

This clone was detected once. The CDR3 DNA is TGTGCCAGCGGTGTTGATAGTCTATACGAGCAGTACTTC. As protein: CASGVDSLYEQYF. The chain has TRBV27 and TRBJ2-7; D gene ambiguous. CDR1 MNHEY and CDR2 SMNVEV come from the germline V gene (reference sequence). The germline V and J ends were trimmed by 8 bases and 4 bases, with 15 bases remaining between them. The CDR3 contains 13 residues.

This clone has just one count. The genes are TRBV7-9 and TRBJ1-2; D gene ambiguous. V lost 5 bases and J 3 bases, leaving 13 bases between the germline ends. Germline CDR1 SEHNR, CDR2 FQNEAQ (reference sequence). The CDR3 is 14 amino acids. As DNA, the CDR3 is TGTGCCAGCAGCCCCCGTGTCCCTTACTATGGCTACACCTTC. Amino acid sequence: CASSPRVPYYGYTF.

The chain joins TRBV28 to TRBJ1-2; possible D gene TRBD1, 5 bases. Germline CDR1 is MDHEN and CDR2 is SYDVKM. The CDR3 length is 14 residues. The V and J ends lost 6 bases and 5 bases respectively, with 16 bases between them. CDR3 nucleotides: TGTGCCAGCAGCTTAGGGCAGGGAGGATATGGCTACACCTTC. As protein: CASSLGQGGYGYTF.

V usage is TRBV4-3 and J usage is TRBJ2-3; TRBD2 agrees at 7 bases. The CDR3 extends over 16 amino acids. With 1 base clipped from V and 8 bases from J, the junction kept 12 bases outside the gene matches. Germline CDR1 is LGHNA and CDR2 is YSLEER. Written as DNA, the CDR3 is TGCGCCAGCAGCCAAGTCAAGGGAGGGTATATGGGTACGCAGTATTTT. This sequence encodes CASSQVKGGYMGTQYF.

This chain uses TRBV27 with TRBJ2-3, with 7 bases fitting TRBD2. The CDR3 runs 16 residues. Germline assignment: CDR1 MNHEY and CDR2 SMNVEV (reference sequence). V trimming: 4 bases; J trimming: 2 bases; junction bases outside the gene matches: 9. This CDR3 reads CASSSLLAGPTDTQYF. CDR3 in DNA: TGTGCCAGCAGTTCCCTATTAGCGGGCCCCACAGATACGCAGTATTTT.

This clone was counted once. The chain couples TRBV7-9 to TRBJ1-2; perhaps TRBD1 as D (5 bases). Germline-derived CDR1 and CDR2 are SEHNR and FQNEAQ (reference sequence). V was clipped by 8 bases and J by 2 bases, with 6 bases between them. There are 11 residues in the CDR3. CDR3: CASWTNYGYTF. The DNA for the CDR3 is TGTGCCAGCTGGACAAACTATGGCTACACCTTC.

As for this clone: A read error may account for a junction end that differs from germline. This chain joins TRBV14 and TRBJ2-1; D is possibly TRBD1 or TRBD2 (5 bases each). Germline-derived CDR1 and CDR2 are SGHDN and FVKESK. The CDR3 is 13 amino acids. CDR3: CASSQRPGTARIF. The CDR3, as DNA: TGTGCCAGCAGCCAGAGACCCGGGACCGCCAGGATCTTC.

The rearrangement joins TRBV28 to TRBJ2-2; D is unresolved. V lost 8 bases, J lost 7 bases, and 8 bases lay in between. The CDR3 has 11 residues. Germline V gene lookup returns CDR1 MDHEN and CDR2 SYDVKM. The CDR3 sequence is CASHDGGELFF. CDR3 coding DNA: TGTGCCAGCCATGACGGCGGGGAGCTGTTTTTT.

The chain combines TRBV27 with TRBJ2-7; D possibly corresponds to TRBD2 (7 bases). Trimming removed 7 bases at V and 3 bases at J, with 19 bases between. This CDR3 comprises 15 residues. The germline V gene has CDR1 MNHEY and CDR2 SMNVEV (reference sequence). CDR3 protein: CASTRIGGGLYEQYF. Written as DNA, the CDR3 is TGTGCCAGCACCCGGATAGGGGGGGGTCTCTACGAGCAGTACTTC.

This clone was picked up one time. This sample also contains other DNA sequences that code for the same CDR3. The rearrangement joins TRBV30 to TRBJ2-6; TRBD2 might be the D (5 bases). Germline V gene sequence: CDR1 GTSNPN, CDR2 SVGIG (reference sequence). This CDR3 contains 14 residues. Trimming left V 3 bases short and J 0 bases short, with 6 bases between. CDR3 coding DNA: TGTGCCTGGAGCCGGGGCTCTGGGGCCAACGTCCTGACTTTC. Protein sequence: CAWSRGSGANVLTF. Using reference TRBV30 and TRBJ2-6 for the parts outside the CDR3, the full variable domain is SQTIHQWPATLVQPVGSPLSLECTVEGTSNPNLYWYRQAAGRGLQLLFYSVGIGQISSEVPQNLSASRPQDRQFILSSKKLLLSDSGFYLCAWSRGSGANVLTFGAGSRLTVL.

The V and J genes are TRBV7-3 and TRBJ2-2; maybe TRBD1 (6 bases). The V gene lost 7 bases and the J gene lost 4 bases, with 13 bases spanning the gap. The CDR3 totals 14 residues. Germline V gene sequence: CDR1 SGHTA, CDR2 FQGTGA. The CDR3 here is CASTRGGSTGELFF. The DNA for the CDR3 is TGTGCCAGCACCCGAGGGGGTAGCACCGGGGAGCTGTTTTTT.

V usage is TRBV6-5 and J usage is TRBJ2-5; D is uncertain. The CDR3 extends over 11 amino acids. Germline V CDR1 and CDR2: MNHEY, SVGAGI. Trimming pared 4 bases from V and 8 bases from J, leaving 8 bases between. The CDR3 bases are TGTGCCAGCAGTTTGGGCGGAACCCAGTACTTC. This encodes CASSLGGTQYF.

The CDR3 DNA is TGTGCCAGCAGCCGGAGGCAGGGGAACACCGGGGAGCTGTTTTTT. Translating it yields CASSRRQGNTGELFF. The J gene is TRBJ2-2, the V gene TRBV11-3; the D call may be TRBD1 or TRBD2 (5 bases each). The V and J ends lost 5 bases and 1 base respectively, with 11 bases between them. Germline CDR1 and CDR2: SGHNT and YENEEA. CDR3 length: 15 amino acids. The full variable domain, rest sourced from reference TRBV11-3 and TRBJ2-2, is EAGVVQSPRYKIIEKKQPVAFWCNPISGHNTLYWYLQNLGQGPELLIRYENEEAVDDSQLPKDRFSAERLKGVDSTLKIQPAELGDSAVYLCASSRRQGNTGELFFGEGSRLTVL.

The chain carries TRBV27 and TRBJ2-7; D is undetermined. CDR3 length: 13 residues. V was cut by 3 bases and J by 2 bases, with 8 bases left in between. CDR1 is MNHEY, CDR2 SMNVEV, per germline (reference sequence). CDR3 sequence: CASSFGLPYEQYF. DNA of the CDR3: TGTGCCAGCAGTTTCGGTCTCCCCTACGAGCAGTACTTC.

The J gene is TRBJ1-3, the V gene TRBV6-1; maybe TRBD1 (5 bases). The length of the CDR3 is 15 residues. The germline V and J ends were trimmed by 4 bases and 8 bases, with 18 bases remaining between them. Germline CDR1 and CDR2: MNHNS and SASEGT. CDR3 sequence: CASSVRDGPRDTIYF. The CDR3 DNA is TGTGCCAGCAGTGTCCGGGACGGCCCTAGGGACACCATATATTTT.

The rearrangement uses TRBV7-3 and TRBJ2-1, with no clear D. CDR1 and CDR2 from the germline V gene are SGHTA and FQGTGA. V lost 1 base and J lost 6, with 7 bases in between. CDR3 length: 13 residues. The CDR3 here is CASSLSPTNEQFF. CDR3 DNA sequence: TGTGCCAGCAGCTTAAGCCCCACCAATGAGCAGTTCTTC.